The 7 T cell receptor beta chains reported below all come from one sample, sequenced in a study of CD8 T cells in ankylosing spondylitis. Each CDR3 protein gets one entry after TCRdb re-called the 5' RACE reads with MiXCR. The repertoire holds roughly 230,000 distinct CDR3 sequences, with about 20% as singletons. Sequencing input: blood, either unsorted or a sorted T cell fraction (not recorded which). These receptors all stem from a male donor with ankylosing spondylitis or in good health (not recorded which).

The V call is TRBV7-8, the J call TRBJ2-1; 8 bases align to TRBD1. The CDR3 runs to 13 residues. Germline values: CDR1 SGHVS, CDR2 FQNEAQ. V was clipped by 4 bases and J by 6 bases; unmatched bases: 2. The CDR3 spells CASSYDRGNEQFF. CDR3 bases: TGTGCCAGCAGCTATGACAGGGGCAATGAGCAGTTCTTC.

This rearrangement joins TRBV13 to TRBJ2-3; TRBD2 is a possible D gene (5 bases). Germline V gene sequence: CDR1 PRHDT, CDR2 FYEKMQ (reference sequence). The V gene lost 8 bases and the J gene lost 1 base, with 10 bases spanning the gap. This CDR3 region has 13 residues. CDR3 loop: CASAPRGTDTQYF. CDR3 DNA: TGTGCCAGCGCCCCGCGGGGCACAGATACGCAGTATTTT.

This rearrangement joins TRBV20-1 to TRBJ2-1; no reliable D call. The CDR3 totals 11 residues. The germline V gene has CDR1 DFQATT and CDR2 SNEGSKA (reference sequence). V was pared by 3 bases and J by 5 bases, with 5 bases between. As DNA, the CDR3 is TGCAGTGCTAGGGAAAACAATGAGCAGTTCTTC. Translation gives CSARENNEQFF.

Many counts were recorded for this clonotype. J is TRBJ2-1 and V is TRBV29-1; D not resolved. Between the trimmed V and J ends, which lost 3 bases and 9 bases, there was a span of 6 bases. CDR1 and CDR2 (germline): SQVTM, ANQGSEA. The CDR3 loop spans 10 amino acids. The CDR3 spells CSVDGGEQFF. CDR3 nucleotide sequence: TGCAGCGTTGACGGTGGTGAGCAGTTCTTC.

The sample holds a few counts of this clonotype. The CDR3 DNA reads as TGTGCCAGCAGTTTATACTTCGGGACTAGTTTATTGGATGAGCAGTTCTTC. Residues: CASSLYFGTSLLDEQFF. The genes are TRBV27 and TRBJ2-1, with TRBD2 identical over 8 bases. The trim removed 1 base at V and 8 bases at J, leaving 13 bases unmatched. The CDR3 sequence is 17 residues long. Germline assignment: CDR1 MNHEY and CDR2 SMNVEV (reference sequence).

A remark on this clonotype: The junction does not match germline at one end; this may be a read error. V and J are TRBV7-7 and TRBJ2-7; the D gene is possibly TRBD1 (6 bases). The CDR3 covers 15 residues. Germline V CDR1 and CDR2: SSHAT, FNYEAQ (reference sequence). The chain's CDR3 is CASSLGPRDTYEQYF. For the CDR3, the DNA is TGTGCTAGCAGCTTAGGGCCGAGGGACACCTACGAGCAGTACTTC.

This clonotype was counted many times. J is TRBJ2-7 and V is TRBV9; no clear D gene. The germline V gene has CDR1 SGDLS and CDR2 YYNGEE. This CDR3 region has 16 residues. Trimming left V 2 bases short and J 2 bases short, with 17 bases between. The CDR3 protein is CASSVSAQVGAYEQYF. The DNA for the CDR3 is TGTGCCAGCAGCGTTTCAGCGCAAGTTGGCGCCTACGAGCAGTACTTC.